Listed below are T cell receptor beta chains from one sample, sequenced in a study of shared clonotypes between healthy human individuals. The data were produced by immunoSEQ multiplex PCR, yet TCRdb's version contains in-frame clones alone and is incomplete. This table has 600,000 to 750,000 clones, around 90% appearing once. The material sequenced was memory CD8+ T cells from PBMCs. These receptors were collected from a man aged 18 to 30 in good health. Some clones in this sample may be carry-over from other donors' samples. Both conserved end residues are part of each CDR3. Each record gives: J gene, clone size, D gene, V gene, CDR3 length, CDR3 protein, CDR3 DNA. A D gene is named only where the DNA matches it firmly. The listing skips clone size in some rows; elsewhere it reads once, few, many or a size class.

j_call: TRBJ1-5
clone_size: NA
d_call: NA
v_call: TRBV4-1
cdr3_length: 14
cdr3_aa: CASSQIGGNQPQHF
cdr3_nt: TGCGCCAGCAGCCAAATAGGGGGGAATCAGCCCCAGCATTTT

j_call: TRBJ1-1
clone_size: few
d_call: NA
v_call: TRBV27
cdr3_length: 13
cdr3_aa: CASSQNWWTEAFF
cdr3_nt: TGTGCCAGCAGTCAGAATTGGTGGACTGAAGCTTTCTTT

j_call: TRBJ2-7
clone_size: NA
d_call: NA
v_call: TRBV9
cdr3_length: 13
cdr3_aa: CASSVGVSHEQYF
cdr3_nt: TGTGCCAGCAGCGTAGGAGTTTCCCACGAGCAGTACTTC

j_call: TRBJ2-3
clone_size: NA
d_call: TRBD2
v_call: TRBV6-4
cdr3_length: 18
cdr3_aa: CASSDGVGLAGGSDTQYF
cdr3_nt: TGTGCCAGCAGTGACGGGGTAGGGCTAGCGGGAGGGTCTGATACGCAGTATTTT

j_call: TRBJ2-1
clone_size: NA
d_call: TRBD2
v_call: TRBV4-3
cdr3_length: 15
cdr3_aa: CASSDSGSHYNEQFF
cdr3_nt: TGCGCCAGCAGCGATAGCGGGAGCCACTACAATGAGCAGTTCTTC

j_call: TRBJ2-1
clone_size: NA
d_call: NA
v_call: TRBV29-1
cdr3_length: 12
cdr3_aa: CSVGTSGSEQFF
cdr3_nt: TGCAGCGTCGGGACTTCCGGAAGTGAGCAGTTCTTC

j_call: TRBJ2-1
clone_size: NA
d_call: TRBD1
v_call: TRBV19
cdr3_length: 18
cdr3_aa: CASSPVWTGDGTYNEQFF
cdr3_nt: TGTGCCAGTAGTCCAGTATGGACAGGGGATGGCACCTACAATGAGCAGTTCTTC

j_call: TRBJ2-2
clone_size: NA
d_call: TRBD1
v_call: TRBV19
cdr3_length: 18
cdr3_aa: CASSPTARTGQNTGELFF
cdr3_nt: TGTGCCAGTAGTCCCACCGCCAGGACAGGCCAGAACACCGGGGAGCTGTTTTTT

j_call: TRBJ2-1
clone_size: NA
d_call: TRBD2
v_call: TRBV27
cdr3_length: 15
cdr3_aa: CASSFAGEGYNEQFF
cdr3_nt: TGTGCCAGCAGCTTCGCGGGAGAAGGCTACAATGAGCAGTTCTTC

j_call: TRBJ2-2
clone_size: once
d_call: TRBD1
v_call: TRBV29-1
cdr3_length: 14
cdr3_aa: CSASSDRGTGELFF
cdr3_nt: TGCAGCGCCAGCTCGGACAGGGGCACCGGGGAGCTGTTTTTT

j_call: TRBJ1-1
clone_size: NA
d_call: NA
v_call: TRBV19
cdr3_length: 15
cdr3_aa: CASSIDSTRNPEAFF
cdr3_nt: TGTGCCAGTAGTATAGACTCTACGAGGAACCCTGAAGCTTTCTTT

j_call: TRBJ2-7
clone_size: NA
d_call: TRBD1
v_call: TRBV27
cdr3_length: 13
cdr3_aa: CASQGASNQEQYF
cdr3_nt: TGTGCCAGCCAGGGGGCATCGAACCAAGAGCAGTACTTC

j_call: TRBJ2-7
clone_size: NA
d_call: NA
v_call: TRBV29-1
cdr3_length: 13
cdr3_aa: CSVAGTGSYEQYF
cdr3_nt: TGCAGCGTCGCCGGGACTGGTTCCTACGAGCAGTACTTC

j_call: TRBJ1-1
clone_size: NA
d_call: NA
v_call: TRBV29-1
cdr3_length: 13
cdr3_aa: CSDAPRGSTEAFF
cdr3_nt: TGCAGCGACGCCCCCCGCGGGAGCACTGAAGCTTTCTTT

j_call: TRBJ2-2
clone_size: NA
d_call: TRBD2
v_call: TRBV4-1
cdr3_length: 16
cdr3_aa: CASSPSGRGTTGELFF
cdr3_nt: TGCGCCAGCAGCCCTAGCGGGAGGGGAACCACCGGGGAGCTGTTTTTT

j_call: TRBJ2-7
clone_size: NA
d_call: NA
v_call: TRBV7-9
cdr3_length: 14
cdr3_aa: CASSAGHPSYEQYF
cdr3_nt: TGTGCCAGCAGCGCCGGGCATCCCTCCTACGAGCAGTACTTC

j_call: TRBJ2-7
clone_size: NA
d_call: NA
v_call: TRBV5-1
cdr3_length: 16
cdr3_aa: CASSFGRGPASYEQYF
cdr3_nt: TGCGCCAGCAGCTTCGGTCGGGGGCCTGCCTCCTACGAGCAGTACTTC

j_call: TRBJ2-7
clone_size: once
d_call: TRBD1
v_call: TRBV7-9
cdr3_length: 15
cdr3_aa: CASSPGQGETYEQYF
cdr3_nt: TGTGCCAGCAGCCCCGGACAGGGGGAAACCTACGAGCAGTACTTC

j_call: TRBJ1-5
clone_size: NA
d_call: NA
v_call: TRBV11-2
cdr3_length: 13
cdr3_aa: CASSAGDPQPQHF
cdr3_nt: TGTGCCAGCAGCGCAGGGGACCCCCAGCCCCAGCATTTT

j_call: TRBJ2-2
clone_size: NA
d_call: TRBD1
v_call: TRBV27
cdr3_length: 17
cdr3_aa: CASSPGPGTGYTGELFF
cdr3_nt: TGTGCCAGCAGTCCGGGGCCCGGGACAGGGTACACCGGGGAGCTGTTTTTT

j_call: TRBJ2-2
clone_size: once
d_call: TRBD1
v_call: TRBV5-1
cdr3_length: 12
cdr3_aa: CASRTGPGELFF
cdr3_nt: TGCGCCAGCCGGACAGGTCCCGGGGAGCTGTTTTTT

j_call: TRBJ1-1
clone_size: NA
d_call: TRBD1
v_call: TRBV27
cdr3_length: 15
cdr3_aa: CASILTGGTNTEAFF
cdr3_nt: TGTGCCAGCATCTTAACAGGGGGCACGAACACTGAAGCTTTCTTT

j_call: TRBJ1-5
clone_size: NA
d_call: NA
v_call: TRBV18
cdr3_length: 15
cdr3_aa: CASSPGGIGNQPQHF
cdr3_nt: TGTGCCAGCTCACCAGGAGGGATAGGCAATCAGCCCCAGCATTTT

j_call: TRBJ1-1
clone_size: NA
d_call: TRBD1
v_call: TRBV15
cdr3_length: 15
cdr3_aa: CATSRVQDRDTEAFF
cdr3_nt: TGTGCCACCAGCAGAGTCCAGGACAGGGACACTGAAGCTTTCTTT